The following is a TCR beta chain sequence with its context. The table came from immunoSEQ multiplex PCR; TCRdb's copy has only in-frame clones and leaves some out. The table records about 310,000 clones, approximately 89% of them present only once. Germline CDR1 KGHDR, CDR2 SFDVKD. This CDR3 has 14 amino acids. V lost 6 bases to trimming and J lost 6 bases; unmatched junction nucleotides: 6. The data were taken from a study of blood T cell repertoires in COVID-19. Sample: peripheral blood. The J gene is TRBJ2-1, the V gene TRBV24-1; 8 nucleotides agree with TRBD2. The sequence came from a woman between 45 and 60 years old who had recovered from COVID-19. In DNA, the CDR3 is TGTGCCACCAGTACGACCGGGGGGGCCAATGAGCAGTTCTTC. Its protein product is CATSTTGGANEQFF.